This TCR beta chain derives from a study of vaccination and CD4 T cells after COVID-19. Described treatment: roughly 10-day PBMC culture with coronavirus spike peptide pools or control peptides (ViraFEST assay). The Oncomine TCR Beta short-read assay was what sequenced the DNA obtained from cultured CD4+ T cells. The source of extracted genomic DNA was cultured CD4+ T cells. TCRdb passed the PCR reads through MiXCR, listing each CDR3 protein once. The table has under 25,000 distinct CDR3 sequences, 58% seen once. A note on this clonotype: The antigen is undetermined. An end of the junction does not agree with germline; a read error may underlie this.

The CDR3 spans 15 residues. CDR1 is LNHDA and CDR2 is SQIVND in the germline V gene (reference sequence). The TCR originated in a human donor who had recovered from COVID-19. The V call is TRBV19, the J call TRBJ1-5, with TRBD1 identical over 7 bases. Sequenced: CD4+ T cells from blood, cultured in vitro. The DNA for the CDR3 is TGTGCCAGTAGTATCCCGGGACAGCTTAATCAGCTCCAGCATTTT. It specifies CASSIPGQLNQLQHF.